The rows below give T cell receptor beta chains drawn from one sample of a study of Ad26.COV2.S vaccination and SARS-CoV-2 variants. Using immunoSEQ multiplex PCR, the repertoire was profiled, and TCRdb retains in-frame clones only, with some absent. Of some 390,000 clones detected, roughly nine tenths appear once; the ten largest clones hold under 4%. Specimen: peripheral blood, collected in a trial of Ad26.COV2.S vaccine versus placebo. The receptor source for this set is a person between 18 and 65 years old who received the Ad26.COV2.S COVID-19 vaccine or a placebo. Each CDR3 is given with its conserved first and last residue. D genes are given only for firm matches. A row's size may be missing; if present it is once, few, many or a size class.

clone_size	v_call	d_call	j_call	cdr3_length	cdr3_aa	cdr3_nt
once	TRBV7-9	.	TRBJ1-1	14	CASSLSGVDTEAFF	TGTGCCAGCAGCTTATCAGGGGTGGACACTGAAGCTTTCTTT
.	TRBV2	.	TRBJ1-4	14	CASSRQSTNEKLFF	TGTGCCAGCAGTAGACAGTCAACTAATGAAAAACTGTTTTTT
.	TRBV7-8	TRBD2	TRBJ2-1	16	CASKLPTGTSGNEQFF	TGTGCCAGTAAGCTCCCTACCGGGACTAGCGGCAATGAGCAGTTCTTC
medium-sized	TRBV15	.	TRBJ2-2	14	CATGSRENTGELFF	TGTGCCACCGGAAGCCGAGAGAACACCGGGGAGCTGTTTTTT
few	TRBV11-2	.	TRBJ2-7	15	CASRQMRDRPYEQYF	TGTGCCAGCAGACAAATGCGGGACAGACCCTACGAGCAGTACTTC
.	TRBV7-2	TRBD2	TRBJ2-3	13	CASTMTSGETQYF	TGTGCCAGCACCATGACTAGCGGGGAGACGCAGTATTTT
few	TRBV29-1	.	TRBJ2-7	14	CSVEVGAGAYEQYF	TGCAGCGTTGAAGTGGGGGCTGGCGCCTACGAGCAGTACTTC
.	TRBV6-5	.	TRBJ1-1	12	CASHLAVTEAFF	TGTGCCAGCCATCTGGCCGTGACTGAAGCTTTCTTT
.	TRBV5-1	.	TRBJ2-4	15	CASSKFSLVENIQYF	TGCGCCAGCAGCAAATTCTCCCTAGTAGAAAACATTCAGTACTTC
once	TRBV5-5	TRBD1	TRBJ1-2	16	CASSFGTGVLDYGYTF	TGTGCCAGCAGCTTTGGGACAGGGGTCCTTGACTATGGCTACACCTTC
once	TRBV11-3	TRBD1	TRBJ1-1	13	CASSRDRDTEAFF	TGTGCCAGCAGCCGGGACAGAGACACTGAAGCTTTCTTT
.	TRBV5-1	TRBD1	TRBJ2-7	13	CASSLGTGYEQYF	TGCGCCAGCAGCTTGGGGACAGGGTACGAGCAGTACTTC
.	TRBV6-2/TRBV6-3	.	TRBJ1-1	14	CASSYATGMAEAFF	TGTGCCAGCAGTTACGCCACAGGGATGGCTGAAGCTTTCTTT
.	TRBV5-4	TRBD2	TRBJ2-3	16	CASSLDSGTSGNTQYF	TGTGCCAGCAGCCTAGACTCCGGGACTAGCGGAAATACGCAGTATTTT
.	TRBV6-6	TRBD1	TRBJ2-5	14	CASRDRDSLETQYF	TGTGCCAGCAGGGACAGGGACTCTCTCGAGACCCAGTACTTC
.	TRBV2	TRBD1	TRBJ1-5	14	CASSGGDRRQPQHF	TGTGCCAGCAGTGGGGGGGACAGGCGTCAGCCCCAGCATTTT
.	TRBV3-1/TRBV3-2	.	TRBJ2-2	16	CASSQVKGSGTGELFF	TGTGCCAGCAGCCAAGTTAAGGGGTCGGGCACCGGGGAGCTGTTTTTT
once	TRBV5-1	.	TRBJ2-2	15	CASSLGGTEPGELFF	TGCGCCAGCAGCTTGGGGGGGACCGAGCCCGGGGAGCTGTTTTTT
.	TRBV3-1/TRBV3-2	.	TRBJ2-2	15	CASSRPRGNTGELFF	TGTGCCAGCAGCCGCCCCAGGGGGAACACCGGGGAGCTGTTTTTT
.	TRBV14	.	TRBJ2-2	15	CASSQALGVPGELFF	TGTGCCAGCAGCCAAGCTCTGGGGGTCCCCGGGGAGCTGTTTTTT